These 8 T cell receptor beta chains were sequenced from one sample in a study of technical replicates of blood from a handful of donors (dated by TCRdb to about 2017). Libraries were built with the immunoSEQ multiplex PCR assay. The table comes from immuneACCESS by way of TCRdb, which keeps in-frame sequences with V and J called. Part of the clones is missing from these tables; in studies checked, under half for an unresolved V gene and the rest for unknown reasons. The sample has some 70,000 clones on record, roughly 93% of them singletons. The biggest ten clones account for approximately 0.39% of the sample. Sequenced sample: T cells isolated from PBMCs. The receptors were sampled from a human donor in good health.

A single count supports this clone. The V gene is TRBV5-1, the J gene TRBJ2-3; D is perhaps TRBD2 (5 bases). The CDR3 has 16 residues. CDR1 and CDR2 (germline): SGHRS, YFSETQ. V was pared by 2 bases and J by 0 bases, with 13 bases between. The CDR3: CASSFRDKPSTDTQYF. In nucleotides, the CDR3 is TGCGCCAGCAGCTTCCGGGATAAACCTAGCACAGATACGCAGTATTTT.

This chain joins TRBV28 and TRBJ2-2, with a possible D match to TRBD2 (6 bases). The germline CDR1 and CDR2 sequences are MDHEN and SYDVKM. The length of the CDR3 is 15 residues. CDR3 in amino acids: CITRGRRSNTGELFF. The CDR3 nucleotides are TGTATCACCCGTGGGAGGAGGTCGAACACCGGGGAGCTGTTTTTT.

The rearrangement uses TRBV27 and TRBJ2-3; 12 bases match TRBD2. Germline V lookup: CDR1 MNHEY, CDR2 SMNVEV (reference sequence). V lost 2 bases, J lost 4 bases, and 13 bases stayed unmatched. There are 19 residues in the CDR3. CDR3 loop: CASSLSLAGGYEGPDTQYF. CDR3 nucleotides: TGTGCCAGCAGTTTAAGCCTAGCGGGAGGGTACGAGGGCCCAGATACGCAGTATTTT.

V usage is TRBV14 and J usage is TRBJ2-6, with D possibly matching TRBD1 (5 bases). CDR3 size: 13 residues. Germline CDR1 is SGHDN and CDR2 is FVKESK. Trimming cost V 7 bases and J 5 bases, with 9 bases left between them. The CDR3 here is CASKQGWANVLTF. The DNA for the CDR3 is TGTGCCAGCAAGCAGGGCTGGGCCAACGTCCTGACTTTC.

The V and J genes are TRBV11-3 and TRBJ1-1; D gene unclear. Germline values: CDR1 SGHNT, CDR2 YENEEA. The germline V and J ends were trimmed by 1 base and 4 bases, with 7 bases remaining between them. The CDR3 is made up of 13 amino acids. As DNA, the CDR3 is TGTGCCAGCAGCTTAGTATCGGGCACTGAAGCTTTCTTT. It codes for CASSLVSGTEAFF.

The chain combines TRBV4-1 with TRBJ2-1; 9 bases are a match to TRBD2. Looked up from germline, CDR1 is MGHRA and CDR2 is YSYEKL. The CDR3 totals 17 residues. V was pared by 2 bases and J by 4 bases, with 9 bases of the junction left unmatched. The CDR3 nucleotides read TGCGCCAGCAGCCAATCCGTCACTAGCGGGCTTTACAATGAGCAGTTCTTC. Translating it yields CASSQSVTSGLYNEQFF.

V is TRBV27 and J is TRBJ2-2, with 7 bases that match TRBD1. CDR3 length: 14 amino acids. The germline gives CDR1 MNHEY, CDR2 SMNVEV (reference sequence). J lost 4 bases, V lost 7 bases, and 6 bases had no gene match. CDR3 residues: CASTLTGATGELFF. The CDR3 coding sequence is TGTGCCAGCACCCTTACAGGGGCCACCGGGGAGCTGTTTTTT.

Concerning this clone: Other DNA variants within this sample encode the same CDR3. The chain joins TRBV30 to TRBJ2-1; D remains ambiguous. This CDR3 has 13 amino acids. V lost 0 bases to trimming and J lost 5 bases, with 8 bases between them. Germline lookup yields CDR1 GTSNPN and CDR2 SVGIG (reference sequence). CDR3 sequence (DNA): TGTGCCTGGAGTGTACTCCGGGACAATGAGCAGTTCTTC. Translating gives CAWSVLRDNEQFF.